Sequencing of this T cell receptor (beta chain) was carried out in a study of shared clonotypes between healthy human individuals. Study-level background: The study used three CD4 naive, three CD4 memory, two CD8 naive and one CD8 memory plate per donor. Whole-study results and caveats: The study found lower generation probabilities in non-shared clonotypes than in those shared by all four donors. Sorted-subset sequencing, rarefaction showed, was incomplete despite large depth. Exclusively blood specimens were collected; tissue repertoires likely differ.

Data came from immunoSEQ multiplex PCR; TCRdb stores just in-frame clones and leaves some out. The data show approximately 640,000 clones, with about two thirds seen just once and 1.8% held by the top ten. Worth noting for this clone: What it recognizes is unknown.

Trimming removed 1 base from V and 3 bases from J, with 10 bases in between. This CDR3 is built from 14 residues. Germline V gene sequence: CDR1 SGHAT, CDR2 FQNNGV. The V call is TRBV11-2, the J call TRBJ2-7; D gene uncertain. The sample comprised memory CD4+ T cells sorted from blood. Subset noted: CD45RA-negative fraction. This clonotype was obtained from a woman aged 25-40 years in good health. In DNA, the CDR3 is TGTGCCAGCAGCTTAGGAGGTGGGATCTACGAGCAGTACTTC. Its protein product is CASSLGGGIYEQYF.